This T cell receptor beta chain was documented in a study of regulatory T cells in long-lasting Graves disease. Arm-PCR of CDR3 regions and iRepertoire HTBI primers were used to build TCR beta libraries. TCRdb ran MiXCR on the multiplex PCR reads and lists one entry per CDR3 protein. Among 300,000 to 350,000 distinct CDR3 sequences listed, around 20% were seen once. This clonotype was observed at least ten times. Indicated time point: persistent/refractory GD, antithyroid drugs over 5 years with positive TRAb. With RNA extracted from PBMCs as input, the TCR library was made. J was trimmed by 7 bases and V by 3 bases; bases with no gene match: 4. This CDR3 contains 14 residues. The V gene's germline CDR1 is ENHRY and CDR2 SYGVKD.

V and J are TRBV10-3 and TRBJ1-4; TRBD1 matches at 8 bases. The sample here was peripheral blood mononuclear cells (PBMCs), taken when the disease was refractory, from a patient treated with antithyroid drugs. This receptor was taken from a female donor with Graves disease. The CDR3: CAISEGQGIEKLFF. The DNA of the CDR3 is TGTGCCATCAGTGAAGGACAGGGAATTGAAAAACTGTTTTTT.